Listed below are T cell receptor beta chains from one sample, sequenced in a study of cytomegalovirus exposure and HLA in healthy donors. Clones were read by immunoSEQ multiplex PCR, and TCRdb kept only the in-frame ones, dropping some. The repertoire holds about 69,000 clones, with about 70% as singletons. Material: PBMCs. The receptors derive from a woman in her 30s in good health and CMV-seronegative. The conserved cysteine and the conserved F or W are not part of the CDR3 here. A D gene is named only where the DNA matches it firmly. Where a row states a size, it is once, few, many or the class of an expanded clone; other rows omit it.

few	TRBV6-5	TRBD1	TRBJ2-7	ASTTGVGREQY
NA	TRBV14	TRBD1	TRBJ2-7	ASSHPPGGQY
once	TRBV20-1	NA	TRBJ1-2	SGMTIWGYT
NA	TRBV27	TRBD1	TRBJ2-2	ASSRGQGGTGELF
few	TRBV6-1	NA	TRBJ2-1	ASSEEGLKGNEQF
NA	TRBV18	NA	TRBJ2-3	ASSPTSSTDTQY
NA	TRBV6-1	TRBD2	TRBJ2-5	ASDVGSGVETQY
few	TRBV2	TRBD1	TRBJ2-2	ASSRQGANTGELF
NA	TRBV9	TRBD2	TRBJ2-3	ASSVDPGGANTDTQY
few	TRBV6-6	NA	TRBJ2-5	ASSRGIGGGETQY
once	TRBV9	TRBD2	TRBJ2-3	ASRATSGEADTQY
NA	TRBV7-8	NA	TRBJ1-3	ASSYDSSGNTIY
NA	TRBV5-1	NA	TRBJ1-4	ASSLTGGANEKLF
NA	TRBV10-3	NA	TRBJ2-7	AISESLNEQY
NA	TRBV7-2	NA	TRBJ2-2	ASSLYGPNTGELF
NA	TRBV6-1	TRBD2	TRBJ2-3	ASRQLALSTDTQY
few	TRBV29-1	NA	TRBJ2-7	SARGGTYEQY
NA	TRBV10-3	TRBD1	TRBJ1-1	AISESEGAANTEAF
NA	TRBV4-1	TRBD1	TRBJ1-1	ASSHRGQGNTEAF
few	TRBV6-5	NA	TRBJ1-2	ASSYSTAYGYT
NA	TRBV27	TRBD1	TRBJ2-2	ASSETGTGIFGELF
few	TRBV29-1	NA	TRBJ1-3	SVTTDSGNTIY
few	TRBV6-1	NA	TRBJ2-3	ASSSYRVTDTQY
few	TRBV27	NA	TRBJ1-5	ASSREGASGNQPQH
NA	TRBV30	NA	TRBJ2-7	AWSVLSASAGEQY
NA	TRBV19	NA	TRBJ1-5	ASSTGANNQPQH
NA	TRBV14	TRBD2	TRBJ2-3	ASSQDWSGASTDTQY
NA	TRBV2	TRBD2	TRBJ2-5	ASSLERGDQETQY
NA	TRBV7-2	NA	TRBJ1-3	ASSYRQGAGNTIY
NA	TRBV30	TRBD2	TRBJ2-3	AWSEGLAGGRNTDTQY
NA	TRBV5-5	TRBD1	TRBJ1-3	ASSLTDRGLGNTIY
NA	TRBV6-7	TRBD1	TRBJ1-2	ASSTDRGRGYT
NA	TRBV5-1	TRBD2	TRBJ2-4	ASSSTSGGKNIQY
NA	TRBV28	TRBD1	TRBJ2-7	ASSSLPGTGKSYEQY
NA	TRBV6-1	TRBD2	TRBJ2-5	AIAVAGGETQY
NA	TRBV6-5	TRBD1	TRBJ1-1	ASSHLQGARTEAF
NA	TRBV27	TRBD2	TRBJ2-7	ASSPTSGGDEQY
few	TRBV4-3	NA	TRBJ2-7	ASSQASGGLSYEQY
NA	TRBV4-1	NA	TRBJ2-3	ASSQDSAFTDTQY
NA	TRBV4-2	NA	TRBJ1-1	ASSEPGGDTEAF
NA	TRBV6-5	NA	TRBJ2-5	ASRLLTSLGETQY
NA	TRBV7-8	NA	TRBJ2-3	ASSPGADTQY
NA	TRBV7-2	NA	TRBJ1-4	ASSLGLLEKLF